This T cell receptor beta chain was documented in a study of radiation and T cells in renal cell carcinoma. Study as a whole: Nephrectomy followed 15 Gy stereotactic body radiation by 4 weeks.

The J segment lost 2 bases and the V segment lost 4 bases, leaving 6 bases of the junction unmatched. Germline V gene data show CDR1 as SGHKS and CDR2 as YYEKEE (reference sequence). This CDR3 comprises 15 residues. Time point given: baseline pretreatment blood. Treatment: 15 Gy SBRT to primary tumor, nephrectomy 4 weeks later. Blood was sampled at baseline, 2 weeks and 4 weeks after SBRT. Clear cell pathology was present in this patient's renal cell carcinoma. Profiling relied on immunoSEQ multiplex PCR, and the TCRdb table lists in-frame clones only, not all of them. The data contain around 94,000 clones, 75% to 90% of them singletons.

The TCR was taken from a man over 45 with renal cell carcinoma. The chain links TRBV5-5 to TRBJ1-2, with TRBD1 identical over 9 bases. The source was blood, collected from a patient whose treatment included radiotherapy and nephrectomy. CDR3 nucleotide sequence: TGTGCCAGCAGCCGAGGACAGGGGCTAAACTATGGCTACACCTTC. Its translation: CASSRGQGLNYGYTF.